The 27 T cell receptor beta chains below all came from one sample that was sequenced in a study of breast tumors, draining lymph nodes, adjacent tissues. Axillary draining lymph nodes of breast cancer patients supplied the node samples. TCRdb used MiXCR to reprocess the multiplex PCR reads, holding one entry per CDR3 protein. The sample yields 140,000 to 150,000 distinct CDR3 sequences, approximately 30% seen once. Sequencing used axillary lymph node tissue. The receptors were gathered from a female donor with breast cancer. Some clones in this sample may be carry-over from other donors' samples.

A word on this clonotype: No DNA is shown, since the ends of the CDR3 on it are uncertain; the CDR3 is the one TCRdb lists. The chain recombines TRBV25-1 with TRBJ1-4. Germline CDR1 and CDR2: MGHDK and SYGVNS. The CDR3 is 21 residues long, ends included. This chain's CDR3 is CASSIYLCSVGAGGTNEKLFF.

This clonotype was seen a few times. CDR3 sequence: CSARYDRDDYGYTF. DNA of the CDR3: TGCAGTGCTAGGTATGACAGGGATGACTATGGCTACACCTTC. This chain joins TRBV20-1 and TRBJ1-2; 7 bases align to TRBD1. Germline V gene data show CDR1 as DFQATT and CDR2 as SNEGSKA (reference sequence). Germline trimming cut 3 bases from V and 3 bases from J; bases unmatched to any gene: 7. This CDR3 contains 14 residues.

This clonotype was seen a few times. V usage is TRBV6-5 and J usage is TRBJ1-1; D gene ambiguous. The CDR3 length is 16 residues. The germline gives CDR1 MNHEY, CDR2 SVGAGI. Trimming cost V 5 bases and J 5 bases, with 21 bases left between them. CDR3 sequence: CASSAQSLGWGTEAFF. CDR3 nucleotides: TGTGCCAGCAGTGCGCAGAGTTTGGGGTGGGGAACTGAAGCTTTCTTT.

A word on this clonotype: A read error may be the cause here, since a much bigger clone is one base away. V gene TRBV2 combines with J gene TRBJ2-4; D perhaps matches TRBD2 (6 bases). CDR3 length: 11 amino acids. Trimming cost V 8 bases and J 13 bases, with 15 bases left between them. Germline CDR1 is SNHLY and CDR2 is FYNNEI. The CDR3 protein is CASRVGTYQYF. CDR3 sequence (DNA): TGTGCCAGCCGTGTTGGGACTTACCAGTACTTC. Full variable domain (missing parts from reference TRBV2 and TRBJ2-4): EPEVTQTPSHQVTQMGQEVILRCVPISNHLYFYWYRQILGQKVEFLVSFYNNEISEKSEIFDDQFSVERPDGSNFTLKIRSTKLEDSAMYFCASRVGTYQYFGAGTRLSVL.

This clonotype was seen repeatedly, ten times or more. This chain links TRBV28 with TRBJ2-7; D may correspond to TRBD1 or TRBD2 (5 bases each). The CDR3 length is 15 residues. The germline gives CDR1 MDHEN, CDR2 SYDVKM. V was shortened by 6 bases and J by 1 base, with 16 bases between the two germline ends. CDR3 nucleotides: TGTGCCAGCAGGGGTCAAGGGACCCTTTCCTACGAGCAGTACTTC. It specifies CASRGQGTLSYEQYF.

The CDR3 DNA reads as TGTGCCAGCAGCCGAGGACAGTCCTCTGGGGCCAACGTCCTGACTTTC. Residues: CASSRGQSSGANVLTF. This chain uses TRBV6-1 with TRBJ2-6; TRBD1 is a possible D gene (6 bases). Per germline, CDR1 MNHNS and CDR2 SASEGT. This CDR3 is 16 amino acids long. The V end was cut by 6 bases, the J end by 0 bases, with 12 bases between.

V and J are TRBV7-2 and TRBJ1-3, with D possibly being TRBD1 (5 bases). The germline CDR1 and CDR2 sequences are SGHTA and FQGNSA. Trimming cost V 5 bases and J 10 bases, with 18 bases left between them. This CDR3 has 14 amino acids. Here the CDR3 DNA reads TGTGCCAGCAGCACCACTTCTAGCGGGGGGACCATATATTTT. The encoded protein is CASSTTSSGGTIYF.

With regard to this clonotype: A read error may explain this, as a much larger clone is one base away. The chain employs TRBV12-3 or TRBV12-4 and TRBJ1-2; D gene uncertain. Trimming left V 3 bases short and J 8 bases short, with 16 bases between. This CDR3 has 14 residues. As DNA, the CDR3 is TGTGCCAGCAGTTTCGAAGCCCGCCGCGGCGGCTACACCTTC. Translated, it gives CASSFEARRGGYTF.

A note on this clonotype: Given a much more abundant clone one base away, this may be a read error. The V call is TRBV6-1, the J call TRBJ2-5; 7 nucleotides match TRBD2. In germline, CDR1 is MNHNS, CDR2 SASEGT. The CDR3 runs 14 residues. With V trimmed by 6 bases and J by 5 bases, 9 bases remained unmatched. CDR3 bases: TGTGCCAGCAGACGACTAGCTGGACGGGAGACCCAGTACTTC. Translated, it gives CASRRLAGRETQYF.

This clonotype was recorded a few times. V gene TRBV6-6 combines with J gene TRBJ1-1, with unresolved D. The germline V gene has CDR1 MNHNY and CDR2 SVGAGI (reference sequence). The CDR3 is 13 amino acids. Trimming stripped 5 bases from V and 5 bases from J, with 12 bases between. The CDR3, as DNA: TGTGCCAGCAGTGAAGGAGGCAGTACTGAAGCTTTCTTT. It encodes CASSEGGSTEAFF.

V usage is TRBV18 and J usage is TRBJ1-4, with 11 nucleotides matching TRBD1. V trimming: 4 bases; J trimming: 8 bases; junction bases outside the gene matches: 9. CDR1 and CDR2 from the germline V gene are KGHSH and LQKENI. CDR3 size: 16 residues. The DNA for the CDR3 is TGTGCCAGCTCACGACAAGGAGGACAGGGGGCGGAAAAACTGTTTTTT. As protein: CASSRQGGQGAEKLFF. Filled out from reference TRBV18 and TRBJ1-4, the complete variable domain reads NAGVMQNPRHLVRRRGQEARLRCSPMKGHSHVYWYRQLPEEGLKFMVYLQKENIIDESGMPKERFSAEFPKEGPSILRIQQVVRGDSAAYFCASSRQGGQGAEKLFFGSGTQLSVL.

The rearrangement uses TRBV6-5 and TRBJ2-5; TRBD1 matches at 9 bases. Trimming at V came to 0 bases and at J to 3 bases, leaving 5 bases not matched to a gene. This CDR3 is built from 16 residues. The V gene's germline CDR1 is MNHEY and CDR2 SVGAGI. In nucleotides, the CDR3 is TGTGCCAGCAGTTACTCAGGGACAGGGCTAAAAGAGACCCAGTACTTC. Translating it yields CASSYSGTGLKETQYF.

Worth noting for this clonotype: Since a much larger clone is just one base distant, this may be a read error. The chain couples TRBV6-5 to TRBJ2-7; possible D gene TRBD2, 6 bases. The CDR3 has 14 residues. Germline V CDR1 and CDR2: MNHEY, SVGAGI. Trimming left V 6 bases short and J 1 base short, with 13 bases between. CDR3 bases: TGTGCCAGCAGGCACCGTGCGGGATCCTACGAGCAGTACTTC. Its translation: CASRHRAGSYEQYF.

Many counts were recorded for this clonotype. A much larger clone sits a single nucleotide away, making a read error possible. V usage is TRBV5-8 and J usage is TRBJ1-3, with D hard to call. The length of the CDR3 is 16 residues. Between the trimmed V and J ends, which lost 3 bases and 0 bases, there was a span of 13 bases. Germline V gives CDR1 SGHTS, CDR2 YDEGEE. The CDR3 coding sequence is TGTGCCAGCAGCTCGACGTCGACCGTCTCTGGAAACACCATATATTTT. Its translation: CASSSTSTVSGNTIYF.

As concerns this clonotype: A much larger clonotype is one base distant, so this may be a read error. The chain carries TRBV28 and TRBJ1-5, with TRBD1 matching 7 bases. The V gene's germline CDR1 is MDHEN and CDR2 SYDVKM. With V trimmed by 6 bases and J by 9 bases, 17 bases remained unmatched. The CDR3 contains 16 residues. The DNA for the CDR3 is TGTGCCAGCAGACTCCCCCGAGGGGGCGAAAGAAGGCCCCAGCATTTT. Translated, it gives CASRLPRGGERRPQHF.

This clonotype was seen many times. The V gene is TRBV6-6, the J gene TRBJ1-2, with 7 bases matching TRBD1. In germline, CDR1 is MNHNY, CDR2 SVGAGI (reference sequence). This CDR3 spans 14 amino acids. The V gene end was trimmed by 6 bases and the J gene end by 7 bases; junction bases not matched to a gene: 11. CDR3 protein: CASSHQGGFVGYTF. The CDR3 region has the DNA TGTGCCAGCAGCCACCAGGGGGGCTTCGTTGGCTACACCTTC.

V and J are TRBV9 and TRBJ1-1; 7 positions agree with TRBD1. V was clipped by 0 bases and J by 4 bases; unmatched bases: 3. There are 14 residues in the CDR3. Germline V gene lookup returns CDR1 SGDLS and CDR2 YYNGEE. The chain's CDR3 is CASSVGTGITEAFF. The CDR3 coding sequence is TGTGCCAGCAGCGTAGGGACAGGTATCACTGAAGCTTTCTTT.

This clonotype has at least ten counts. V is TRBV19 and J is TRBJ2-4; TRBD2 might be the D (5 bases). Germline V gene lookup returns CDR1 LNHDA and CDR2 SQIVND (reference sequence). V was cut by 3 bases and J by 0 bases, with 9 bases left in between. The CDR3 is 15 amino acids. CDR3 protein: CASSIGGLAKNIQYF. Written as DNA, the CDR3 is TGTGCCAGTAGTATCGGAGGCCTAGCCAAAAACATTCAGTACTTC.

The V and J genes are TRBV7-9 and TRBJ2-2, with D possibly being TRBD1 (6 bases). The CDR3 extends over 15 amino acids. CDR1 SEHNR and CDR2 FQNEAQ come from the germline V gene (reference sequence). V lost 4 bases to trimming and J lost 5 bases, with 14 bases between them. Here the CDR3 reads CASSSRDIGTGELFF. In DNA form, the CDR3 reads TGTGCCAGCAGCTCCCGGGACATCGGAACCGGGGAGCTGTTTTTT.

The CDR3 DNA follows: TGTGCCAGCAGTTACTCGGTATCCCGGGATCGCACAGATACGCAGTATTTT. This gives the protein CASSYSVSRDRTDTQYF. The rearrangement links TRBV6-5 to TRBJ2-3; D may be TRBD2 (5 bases). CDR3 length: 17 amino acids. CDR1 and CDR2 (germline): MNHEY, SVGAGI. V lost 0 bases and J lost 1, with 14 bases in between.

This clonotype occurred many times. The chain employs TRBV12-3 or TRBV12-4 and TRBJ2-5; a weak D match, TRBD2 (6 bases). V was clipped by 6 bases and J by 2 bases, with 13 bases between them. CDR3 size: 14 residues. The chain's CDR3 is CASSAGQGQETQYF. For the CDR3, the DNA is TGTGCCAGCAGCGCGGGGCAGGGACAAGAGACCCAGTACTTC.

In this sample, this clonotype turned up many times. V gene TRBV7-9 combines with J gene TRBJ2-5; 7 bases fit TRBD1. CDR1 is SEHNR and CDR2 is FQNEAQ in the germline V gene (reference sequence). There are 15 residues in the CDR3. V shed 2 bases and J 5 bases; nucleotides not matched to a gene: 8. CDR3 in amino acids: CASSLPVVRGETQYF. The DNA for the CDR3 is TGTGCCAGCAGCTTACCGGTGGTCAGGGGGGAGACCCAGTACTTC.

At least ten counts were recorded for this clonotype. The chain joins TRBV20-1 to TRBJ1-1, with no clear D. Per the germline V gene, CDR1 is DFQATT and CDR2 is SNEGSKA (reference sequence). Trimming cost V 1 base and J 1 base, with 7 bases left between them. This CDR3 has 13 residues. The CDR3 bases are TGCAGTGCTAGAGGCGGAGCGAACACTGAAGCTTTCTTT. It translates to CSARGGANTEAFF.

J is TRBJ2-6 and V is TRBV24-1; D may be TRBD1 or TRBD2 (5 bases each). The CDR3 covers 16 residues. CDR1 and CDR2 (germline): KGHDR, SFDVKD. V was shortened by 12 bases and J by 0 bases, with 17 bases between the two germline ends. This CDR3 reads CAVGDSGSSGANVLTF. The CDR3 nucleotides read TGTGCCGTTGGTGACAGCGGTAGCTCTGGGGCCAACGTCCTGACTTTC.

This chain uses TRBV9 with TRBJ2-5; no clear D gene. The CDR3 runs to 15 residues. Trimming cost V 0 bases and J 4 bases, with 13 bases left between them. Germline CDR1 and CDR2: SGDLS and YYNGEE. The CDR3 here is CASSVGTGWIETQYF. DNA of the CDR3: TGTGCCAGCAGCGTAGGTACGGGTTGGATAGAGACCCAGTACTTC.

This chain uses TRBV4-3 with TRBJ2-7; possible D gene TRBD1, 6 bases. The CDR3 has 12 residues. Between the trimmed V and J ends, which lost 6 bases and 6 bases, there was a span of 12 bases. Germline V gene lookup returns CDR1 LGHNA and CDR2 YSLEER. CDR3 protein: CASRPRGGEQYV. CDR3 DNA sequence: TGCGCCAGCAGGCCAAGAGGGGGCGAGCAGTACGTC.

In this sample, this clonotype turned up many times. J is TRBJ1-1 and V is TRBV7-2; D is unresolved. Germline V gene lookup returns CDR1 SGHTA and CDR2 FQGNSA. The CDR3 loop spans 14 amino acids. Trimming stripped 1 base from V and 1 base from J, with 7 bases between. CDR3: CASSLDFRNTEAFF. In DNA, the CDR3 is TGTGCCAGCAGCTTAGACTTCAGGAACACTGAAGCTTTCTTT.